What follows are 15 T cell receptor beta chains derived from one specimen sequenced in a study of early T cells in non-severe SARS-CoV-2 infection. TCRdb re-derived calls from the 5' RACE reads in MiXCR, one entry per CDR3 protein. The table shows about 97,000 distinct CDR3 sequences, with approximately 11% occurring only once. Sequenced material: whole blood, taken at baseline. Every receptor here comes from an adult who was a healthcare worker with PCR-confirmed SARS-CoV-2 infection or an uninfected control (not recorded which).

The J gene is TRBJ2-7, the V gene TRBV7-2; 12 nucleotides agree with TRBD2. CDR1 SGHTA and CDR2 FQGNSA come from the germline V gene. Trimming at V came to 1 base and at J to 6 bases, leaving 7 bases not matched to a gene. The CDR3 has 16 amino acids. Written as DNA, the CDR3 is TGTGCCAGCAGCTTAGTAGGGACTAGCGGGCGGACCGAGCAGTACTTC. It yields the protein CASSLVGTSGRTEQYF.

This clonotype came up a few times. The chain has TRBV19 and TRBJ2-1; TRBD1 aligns across 9 bases. V shed 6 bases and J 4 bases; nucleotides not matched to a gene: 7. This CDR3 has 15 amino acids. Germline CDR1 LNHDA, CDR2 SQIVND (reference sequence). CDR3 coding DNA: TGTGCCAGTAGGGGGACAGGGAAAGGGTACAATGAGCAGTTCTTC. Amino acids: CASRGTGKGYNEQFF.

The V call is TRBV29-1, the J call TRBJ2-5, with a possible D match to TRBD2 (6 bases). V lost 1 base and J lost 3, with 15 bases in between. The germline CDR1 and CDR2 sequences are SQVTM and ANQGSEA. The length of the CDR3 is 15 residues. The CDR3 bases are TGCAGCGTTGAAGGAGGTGGGGGGACGGAAGAGACCCAGTACTTC. Amino acids: CSVEGGGGTEETQYF.

This clonotype was detected a few times. The chain couples TRBV5-1 to TRBJ1-1; no clear D. The ends were cut back, 2 bases at V and 3 bases at J, with 8 bases in the middle. The CDR3 consists of 13 residues. The germline V gene has CDR1 SGHRS and CDR2 YFSETQ. CDR3 loop: CASSFKSDTEAFF. CDR3 in DNA: TGCGCCAGCAGCTTTAAGAGTGACACTGAAGCTTTCTTT.

V gene TRBV3-1 combines with J gene TRBJ1-4; D is possibly TRBD1 (5 bases). Germline V gene lookup returns CDR1 LGHDT and CDR2 YNNKEL (reference sequence). The CDR3 contains 14 residues. V lost 4 bases and J 12 bases, leaving 18 bases between the germline ends. The CDR3 here is CASSLPGARGELFF. As DNA, the CDR3 is TGTGCCAGCAGCCTCCCCGGGGCCCGAGGGGAACTGTTTTTT. The full variable domain, completed using reference TRBV3-1 and TRBJ1-4, is DTAVSQTPKYLVTQMGNDKSIKCEQNLGHDTMYWYKQDSKKFLKIMFSYNNKELIINETVPNRFSPKSPDKAHLNLHINSLELGDSAVYFCASSLPGARGELFFGSGTQLSVL.

V usage is TRBV7-9 and J usage is TRBJ1-1; unclear D gene. The germline V and J ends were trimmed by 10 bases and 0 bases, with 18 bases remaining between them. The germline V gene encodes CDR1 SEHNR and CDR2 FQNEAQ (reference sequence). The CDR3 runs to 15 residues. This chain's CDR3 is CATYLTGRMNTEAFF. CDR3 sequence (DNA): TGTGCCACATACCTAACCGGCAGAATGAACACTGAAGCTTTCTTT. Filled out from reference TRBV7-9 and TRBJ1-1, the complete variable domain reads DTGVSQNPRHKITKRGQNVTFRCDPISEHNRLYWYRQTLGQGPEFLTYFQNEAQLEKSRLLSDRFSAERPKGSFSTLEIQRTEQGDSAMYLCATYLTGRMNTEAFFGQGTRLTVV.

This clonotype came up many times. This chain uses TRBV10-3 with TRBJ2-1, with D possibly being TRBD2 (6 bases). This CDR3 is built from 15 residues. V lost 0 bases to trimming and J lost 5 bases, with 11 bases between them. CDR1 is ENHRY, CDR2 SYGVKD, per germline. The CDR3 region is CAISESTSLNNEQFF. The CDR3 bases are TGTGCCATCAGTGAGTCAACTAGCCTGAACAATGAGCAGTTCTTC.

This clonotype was detected ten times or more. The chain couples TRBV4-1 to TRBJ2-2; TRBD1 aligns across 10 bases. Germline loops: CDR1 MGHRA, CDR2 YSYEKL. The CDR3 has 16 amino acids. V lost 4 bases to trimming and J lost 7 bases; unmatched junction nucleotides: 9. Here the CDR3 DNA reads TGCGCCAGCAGCCCCTGGGGACAGGGGTTTGGCGGGGAGCTGTTTTTT. Protein product: CASSPWGQGFGGELFF.

This clonotype was detected ten times or more. The chain links TRBV11-3 to TRBJ2-7; TRBD1 aligns across 9 bases. V lost 1 base, J lost 1 base, and 2 bases stayed unmatched. CDR3 length: 15 residues. From germline, CDR1 is SGHNT and CDR2 YENEEA. CDR3 in amino acids: CASSLAGTGSYEQYF. The DNA of the CDR3 is TGTGCCAGCAGCTTAGCTGGGACAGGGTCCTACGAGCAGTACTTC. Full variable domain (missing parts from reference TRBV11-3 and TRBJ2-7): EAGVVQSPRYKIIEKKQPVAFWCNPISGHNTLYWYLQNLGQGPELLIRYENEEAVDDSQLPKDRFSAERLKGVDSTLKIQPAELGDSAVYLCASSLAGTGSYEQYFGPGTRLTVT.

This clonotype has only a few counts. The V call is TRBV20-1, the J call TRBJ2-7; 11 bases map to TRBD1. The CDR3 sequence is 15 residues long. V trimming: 0 bases; J trimming: 3 bases; junction bases outside the gene matches: 4. Germline lookup yields CDR1 DFQATT and CDR2 SNEGSKA (reference sequence). The CDR3 region has the DNA TGCAGTGCTAGAGAAGGGACAGGGGGAAGCTACGAGCAGTACTTC. Translated, it gives CSAREGTGGSYEQYF.

This chain uses TRBV11-2 with TRBJ2-3; 9 positions agree with TRBD2. V trimming: 5 bases; J trimming: 2 bases; junction bases outside the gene matches: 8. Per the germline V gene, CDR1 is SGHAT and CDR2 is FQNNGV. This CDR3 has 16 residues. CDR3 in amino acids: CASSPPGLASTDTQYF. The CDR3 DNA is TGTGCCAGCAGCCCACCGGGACTAGCTTCCACAGATACGCAGTATTTT. Drawing the rest from reference TRBV11-2 and TRBJ2-3, the complete variable domain is EAGVAQSPRYKIIEKRQSVAFWCNPISGHATLYWYQQILGQGPKLLIQFQNNGVVDDSQLPKDRFSAERLKGVDSTLKIQPAKLEDSAVYLCASSPPGLASTDTQYFGPGTRLTVL.

The count of this clonotype is one. The chain employs TRBV5-4 and TRBJ2-2, with 7 nucleotides matching TRBD1. Per germline, CDR1 SGHNT and CDR2 YYREEE (reference sequence). With V trimmed by 1 base and J by 3 bases, 0 bases remained unmatched. The CDR3 is 14 residues long. CDR3 region: CASSLTGDTGELFF. The CDR3 coding sequence is TGTGCCAGCAGCTTGACAGGGGACACCGGGGAGCTGTTTTTT.

This clonotype was recorded once. The CDR3 does not end in the conserved phenylalanine or tryptophan, so this is likely a read error. V and J are TRBV5-6 and TRBJ2-3; 7 nucleotides line up with TRBD2. The J segment lost 2 bases and the V segment lost 5 bases, leaving 2 bases of the junction unmatched. CDR1 SGHDT and CDR2 YYEEEE come from the germline V gene. The CDR3 sequence is 13 residues long. CDR3 DNA sequence: TGTGCCAGCAGTCTAGCGGACACAGATACGCAGTATTCT. Translated: CASSLADTDTQYS.

This clonotype appeared a few times. The chain has TRBV14 and TRBJ2-6; possibly TRBD1 for D (5 bases). The CDR3 extends over 16 amino acids. Trimming took off 7 bases at V and 3 bases at J, with 16 bases between the two ends. Germline V lookup: CDR1 SGHDN, CDR2 FVKESK. CDR3 amino acids: CASTQGRTNGANVLTF. Here the CDR3 DNA reads TGTGCCAGCACCCAGGGAAGGACAAATGGGGCCAACGTCCTGACTTTC.

This clonotype was counted only a few times. The J gene is TRBJ2-7, the V gene TRBV7-2; TRBD1 matches at 8 bases. The CDR3 length is 15 residues. With V trimmed by 1 base and J by 1 base, 3 bases remained unmatched. Looked up from germline, CDR1 is SGHTA and CDR2 is FQGNSA. CDR3 loop: CASSLVRTGSYEQYF. The CDR3 bases are TGTGCCAGCAGCTTAGTTAGGACAGGGTCCTACGAGCAGTACTTC.